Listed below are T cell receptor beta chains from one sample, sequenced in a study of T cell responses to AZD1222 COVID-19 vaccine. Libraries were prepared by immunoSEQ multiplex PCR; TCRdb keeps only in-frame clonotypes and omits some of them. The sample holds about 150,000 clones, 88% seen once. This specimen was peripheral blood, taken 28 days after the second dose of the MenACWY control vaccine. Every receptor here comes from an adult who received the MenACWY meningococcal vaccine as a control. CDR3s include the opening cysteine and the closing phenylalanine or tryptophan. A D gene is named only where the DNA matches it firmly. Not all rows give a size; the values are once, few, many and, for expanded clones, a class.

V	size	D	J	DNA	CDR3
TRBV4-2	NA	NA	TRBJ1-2	TGTGCCAGCAGCCAAGGTCCTCGGGAGTTCAACTATGGCTACACCTTC	CASSQGPREFNYGYTF
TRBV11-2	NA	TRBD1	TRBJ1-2	TGTGCCAGCAGTGTGGACAGGGTATGGAGCGGCTACACCTTC	CASSVDRVWSGYTF
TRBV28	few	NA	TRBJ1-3	TGTGCCAGCAGTTTTCTCCCAACCATCCTGTATGGAAACACCATATATTTT	CASSFLPTILYGNTIYF
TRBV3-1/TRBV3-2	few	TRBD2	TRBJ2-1	TGTGCCAGCAGTCTCCCGGGACTAGCGGGACAGTTCTTC	CASSLPGLAGQFF
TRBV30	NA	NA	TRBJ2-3	TGTGCCTGGCGTCGACAGGGCGGGGGCACAGATACGCAGTATTTT	CAWRRQGGGTDTQYF
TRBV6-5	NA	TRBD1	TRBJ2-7	TGTGCCAGCAGGAGGACAGGGGACTCCTACGAGCAGTACTTC	CASRRTGDSYEQYF
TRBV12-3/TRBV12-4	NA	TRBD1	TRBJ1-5	TGTGCCAGCAGTCAGGGGGCAGGGCAGCCCCAGCATTTT	CASSQGAGQPQHF
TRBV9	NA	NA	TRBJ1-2	TGTGCCAGCAGCGTAGGTAATGGCTACACCTTC	CASSVGNGYTF
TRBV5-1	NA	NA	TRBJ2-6	TGCGCCAGCAGCTTAGGGGAGGCTGGGGCCAACGTCCTGACTTTC	CASSLGEAGANVLTF
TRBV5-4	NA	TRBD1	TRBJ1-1	TGTGCCAGCAGCTTAGGGGGCTGGCCGCCTATGAACACTGAAGCTTTCTTT	CASSLGGWPPMNTEAFF
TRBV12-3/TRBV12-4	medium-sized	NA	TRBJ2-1	TGTGCCAGCACCTCGGGGGCTGAGCAGTTCTTC	CASTSGAEQFF
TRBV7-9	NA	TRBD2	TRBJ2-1	TGTGCCAGCAGCTTAGGTGTGACTAGCGGCTACAATGAGCAGTTCTTC	CASSLGVTSGYNEQFF
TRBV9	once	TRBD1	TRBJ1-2	TGTGCCAGCAGCCTCCAGCCCGGGACAGGGGGTGGCTACACCTTC	CASSLQPGTGGGYTF
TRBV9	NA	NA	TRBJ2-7	TGTGCCAGCAGCGTAGAGAGGCAGGGAGGTTCCTACGAGCAGTACTTC	CASSVERQGGSYEQYF
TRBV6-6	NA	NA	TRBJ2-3	TGTGCCAGCAGTCGAACGGCGGACAGTTACACAGATACGCAGTATTTT	CASSRTADSYTDTQYF
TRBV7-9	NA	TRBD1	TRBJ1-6	TGTGCCAGCAGCCCCCCGGACAGGGGTGATTCACCCCTCCACTTT	CASSPPDRGDSPLHF
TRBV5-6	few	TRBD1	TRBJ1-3	TGTGCCAGCAGCAGAAGGGACAGTGGGAGAGGAAACACCATATATTTT	CASSRRDSGRGNTIYF
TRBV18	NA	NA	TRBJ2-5	TGTGCCAGCTCACCACGTTTCCAAGTGCCTCGTGGGACCCAGTACTTC	CASSPRFQVPRGTQYF
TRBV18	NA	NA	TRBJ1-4	TGTGCCAGCTCAGAGTTCCCGGAGATTAATGAAAAACTGTTTTTT	CASSEFPEINEKLFF
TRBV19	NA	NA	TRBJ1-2	TGTGCCAGTAGTGACAGAAACTATGGCTACACCTTC	CASSDRNYGYTF